This is a list of T cell receptor beta chains from one sample in a study of vaccination effects on CD4 cells after COVID-19. What these receptors recognize is not known. Using immunoSEQ multiplex PCR, the repertoire was profiled, and TCRdb retains in-frame clones only, with some absent. The table records around 63,000 clones, less than 80% of them present only once. The specimen comprised CD4+ T cells from PBMCs cultured with HCoV-OC43 spike peptides, sampled before COVID-19 vaccination. Receptors were obtained from a human donor who received a COVID-19 vaccine. The CDR3 runs from the conserved cysteine through the conserved F or W. Each record gives: clone size, V gene, D gene, J gene, CDR3 protein, CDR3 DNA. The D gene is left open where the match is weak. Size is stated for part of the rows, as once, few or many counts, or as a class when the clone is expanded.

>-|TRBV5-1|-|TRBJ1-4
CASSQVPDAQLFF
TGCGCCAGCAGCCAGGTGCCTGACGCGCAACTGTTTTTT
>-|TRBV6-2/TRBV6-3|-|TRBJ1-2
CASSYVLAAGYGYTF
TGTGCCAGCAGTTACGTTTTGGCAGCAGGCTATGGCTACACCTTC
>few|TRBV5-1|-|TRBJ1-1
CASSFTGTGNTEAFF
TGCGCCAGCAGCTTTACCGGGACCGGGAACACTGAAGCTTTCTTT
>-|TRBV29-1|-|TRBJ2-5
CSVVLSVETQYF
TGCAGCGTTGTTCTTTCTGTCGAGACCCAGTACTTC
>-|TRBV5-6|TRBD1|TRBJ1-1
CASSSDRVANTEAFF
TGTGCCAGCAGCTCCGACAGGGTTGCGAACACTGAAGCTTTCTTT
>-|TRBV6-1|-|TRBJ1-6
CASSEGGWGFNSPLHF
TGTGCCAGCAGTGAAGGGGGGTGGGGGTTCAATTCACCCCTCCACTTT
>-|TRBV9|TRBD1|TRBJ2-2
CASSPTGQGLLNTGELFF
TGTGCCAGCAGCCCAACGGGACAGGGCCTACTAAACACCGGGGAGCTGTTTTTT
>-|TRBV19|TRBD2|TRBJ2-1
CASTSGSGGVYNEQFF
TGTGCCAGTACATCCGGTAGCGGGGGAGTTTACAATGAGCAGTTCTTC
>few|TRBV19|-|TRBJ1-2
CASSRWEGFYYGYTF
TGTGCCAGTAGTAGATGGGAGGGATTTTACTATGGCTACACCTTC
>-|TRBV3-1/TRBV3-2|TRBD1|TRBJ1-2
CASSQGQGAAYGYTF
TGTGCCAGCAGCCAAGGACAGGGGGCAGCGTATGGCTACACCTTC
>-|TRBV5-1|TRBD2|TRBJ2-5
CASSQLAGEETQYF
TGCGCCAGCAGCCAACTAGCGGGGGAAGAGACCCAGTACTTC
>-|TRBV29-1|TRBD1|TRBJ1-2
CSVAPGQGYGYTF
TGCAGCGTTGCTCCTGGACAGGGTTACGGCTACACCTTC
>-|TRBV5-1|TRBD1|TRBJ2-2
CASTKTGANTGELFF
TGCGCCAGCACCAAGACAGGGGCGAATACCGGGGAGCTGTTTTTT
>-|TRBV3-1/TRBV3-2|-|TRBJ1-2
CASSQDLGQYYGYTF
TGTGCCAGCAGCCAGGACCTCGGACAGTACTATGGCTACACCTTC
>-|TRBV19|-|TRBJ2-3
CASGDGNTDTQYF
TGTGCCAGTGGGGACGGGAACACAGATACGCAGTATTTT
>-|TRBV28|-|TRBJ1-1
CASSLVERVQNTEAFF
TGTGCCAGCAGTTTAGTTGAACGGGTACAGAACACTGAAGCTTTCTTT
>-|TRBV6-6|-|TRBJ2-4
CASSQPSGTEYF
TGTGCCAGCAGTCAGCCAAGCGGGACAGAGTACTTC
>-|TRBV6-5|-|TRBJ2-5
CASTKLGGGAKTQYF
TGTGCCAGCACGAAACTGGGAGGGGGCGCGAAGACCCAGTACTTC
>few|TRBV10-1|TRBD1|TRBJ2-1
CASSRGQVESEQFF
TGCGCCAGCAGTCGCGGACAGGTGGAGAGTGAGCAGTTCTTC
>-|TRBV6-5|-|TRBJ2-5
CASSYSRGKETQYF
TGTGCCAGCAGTTACTCCCGGGGGAAAGAGACCCAGTACTTC
>-|TRBV5-1|-|TRBJ1-2
CASSPVTGSDGYTF
TGCGCCAGCAGCCCGGTGACAGGTTCCGATGGCTACACCTTC
>-|TRBV7-2|-|TRBJ2-4
CASSLGLAGRNIQYF
TGTGCCAGCAGCTTAGGTCTGGCAGGTCGAAACATTCAGTACTTC
>-|TRBV6-5|-|TRBJ2-3
CASSLRGLSTDTQYF
TGTGCCAGCAGTCTCAGGGGACTGAGCACAGATACGCAGTATTTT
>-|TRBV27|TRBD2|TRBJ2-5
CASSSGTSGETQYF
TGTGCCAGCAGTTCTGGGACTAGTGGAGAGACCCAGTACTTC
>-|TRBV2|TRBD2|TRBJ2-2
CASKASGVDTGELFF
TGTGCCAGCAAGGCTAGCGGGGTGGACACCGGGGAGCTGTTTTTT
>-|TRBV2|TRBD1|TRBJ1-3
CASSEPTGGGNTIYF
TGTGCCAGCAGTGAACCAACAGGGGGAGGAAACACCATATATTTT
>-|TRBV10-2|TRBD1|TRBJ1-2
CASRTGGSPYYGYTF
TGCGCCAGCAGAACAGGGGGCAGCCCATACTATGGCTACACCTTC
>-|TRBV6-5|TRBD1|TRBJ2-1
CASRQGASDEQFF
TGTGCCAGCAGACAGGGGGCGAGCGATGAGCAGTTCTTC
>-|TRBV18|TRBD2|TRBJ2-1
CASSPQTSGGYNEQFF
TGTGCCAGCTCACCACAGACTAGCGGGGGGTACAATGAGCAGTTCTTC
>-|TRBV3-1/TRBV3-2|-|TRBJ2-2
CASSQYLGTGELFF
TGTGCCAGCAGCCAGTATTTAGGGACCGGGGAGCTGTTTTTT
>-|TRBV6-6|-|TRBJ1-5
CASSYSEDQPQHF
TGTGCCAGCAGTTACTCTGAGGATCAGCCCCAGCATTTT
>once|TRBV6-5|-|TRBJ2-3
CASSYPGRDTQYF
TGTGCCAGCAGTTATCCGGGTAGAGATACGCAGTATTTT
>-|TRBV19|TRBD1|TRBJ2-4
CASKREPQGVGQYF
TGTGCCAGTAAAAGAGAGCCTCAGGGGGTGGGTCAGTACTTC
>once|TRBV6-6|-|TRBJ2-5
CASSYSPGWETQYF
TGTGCCAGCAGTTACTCTCCGGGTTGGGAGACCCAGTACTTC
>-|TRBV10-3|-|TRBJ1-6
CAISDRVDWALHF
TGTGCCATCAGTGACAGGGTGGATTGGGCCCTCCACTTT
>-|TRBV5-6|-|TRBJ1-2
CASSVRGYGYTF
TGTGCCAGCAGCGTGAGAGGGTATGGCTACACCTTC
>-|TRBV5-1|-|TRBJ2-3
CASSLGSQVSTDTQYF
TGCGCCAGCAGCTTGGGTTCGCAGGTTAGCACAGATACGCAGTATTTT
>-|TRBV5-1|-|TRBJ1-4
CASSLGAATNEKLFF
TGCGCCAGCAGCTTGGGGGCAGCAACTAATGAAAAACTGTTTTTT
>few|TRBV25-1|TRBD1|TRBJ1-1
CASRGQGDTEAFF
TGTGCCAGCCGCGGACAGGGGGACACTGAAGCTTTCTTT